A selection of T cell receptor beta chains follows, all from one sample in a study of tumour-infiltrating T cells in Burkitt lymphoma. This table comes from immunoSEQ multiplex PCR, and its TCRdb copy is limited to in-frame clones, with some not included. Of fewer than 20,000 clones in the sample, 70% to 80% were seen once. Sequencing was performed on tumor tissue. Receptors were obtained from a human donor with diffuse large B-cell lymphoma. Each CDR3 is given with its conserved first and last residue. D genes are given only for firm matches. Only part of the rows carry a size: once, few, many, or a class if the clone is expanded.

D gene,J gene,clone size,V gene,CDR3 protein,CDR3 DNA
-,TRBJ2-7,-,TRBV7-8,CASSWGQEYEQYF,TGTGCCAGCAGCTGGGGGCAGGAGTACGAGCAGTACTTC
-,TRBJ2-5,-,TRBV10-3,CAISESVGEIQYF,TGTGCCATCAGCGAATCAGTCGGAGAGATCCAGTACTTC
-,TRBJ2-7,-,TRBV11-2,CASSFDLYEQYF,TGTGCCAGCAGCTTCGATCTCTACGAGCAGTACTTC
TRBD2,TRBJ2-2,few,TRBV6-5,CASSTGGAGTGELFF,TGTGCCAGCAGTACCGGGGGGGCCGGAACCGGGGAGCTGTTTTTT
TRBD1,TRBJ1-1,-,TRBV5-8,CASSLASDRANTEAFF,TGTGCCAGCAGCTTGGCCTCTGACAGGGCGAACACTGAAGCTTTCTTT
-,TRBJ2-1,-,TRBV10-1,CASSEKRVGYNEQFF,TGCGCCAGCAGTGAGAAGCGGGTGGGGTACAATGAGCAGTTCTTC
-,TRBJ1-2,few,TRBV5-8,CASSLLEVPNYGYTF,TGTGCCAGCAGCTTGCTTGAAGTCCCTAACTATGGCTACACCTTC
-,TRBJ1-1,once,TRBV6-5,CASSYSTATEAFF,TGTGCCAGCAGTTACTCGACAGCCACTGAAGCTTTCTTT
-,TRBJ1-1,-,TRBV29-1,CSVGDTLFPNTEAFF,TGCAGCGTTGGGGACACTCTCTTCCCGAACACTGAAGCTTTCTTT
-,TRBJ2-7,-,TRBV11-2,CASKELFSYEQYF,TGTGCCAGCAAGGAGCTTTTCTCCTACGAGCAGTACTTC
TRBD2,TRBJ2-1,-,TRBV25-1,CASSDSGGPLNPFF,TGTGCCAGCAGTGACTCGGGAGGGCCCCTGAATCCGTTCTTC
TRBD1,TRBJ2-2,-,TRBV18,CASSPGGQGRAGELFF,TGTGCCAGCTCACCAGGAGGACAGGGTCGGGCCGGGGAGCTGTTTTTT
-,TRBJ1-5,-,TRBV4-2,CASSQDPGRPQHF,TGTGCCAGCAGCCAAGACCCGGGGAGGCCCCAGCATTTT
-,TRBJ1-1,-,TRBV5-4,CASSLRQEAFF,TGTGCCAGCAGCTTAAGGCAAGAAGCTTTCTTT
-,TRBJ1-3,-,TRBV7-2,CASSWAGAGNTIYF,TGTGCCAGCAGCTGGGCCGGGGCTGGAAACACCATATATTTT
-,TRBJ1-5,-,TRBV5-4,CASSLRGANSNQPQHF,TGTGCCAGCAGCTTGAGGGGGGCCAATAGCAATCAGCCCCAGCATTTT
-,TRBJ1-4,-,TRBV11-2,CASSLGVLANEKLFF,TGTGCCAGCAGCTTAGGGGTCTTGGCTAATGAAAAGCTGTTTTTT
-,TRBJ2-2,-,TRBV29-1,CSVERRIPPGELFF,TGCAGCGTCGAAAGGCGTATCCCCCCCGGGGAGCTGTTTTTT
-,TRBJ2-1,-,TRBV27,CASTPKAAYNEQFF,TGTGCCAGCACCCCGAAAGCGGCCTACAATGAGCAGTTCTTC
-,TRBJ1-4,-,TRBV29-1,CSARGGSEKLFF,TGCAGCGCCCGGGGAGGTTCTGAAAAACTGTTTTTT
-,TRBJ2-7,-,TRBV2,CASRRADGYEQYF,TGTGCCAGCAGAAGGGCTGACGGCTACGAGCAGTACTTC
TRBD1,TRBJ1-1,few,TRBV7-6,CASSLASRDRTETFF,TGTGCCAGCAGCTTAGCGTCCCGGGACAGGACTGAAACTTTCTTT
-,TRBJ1-2,few,TRBV5-6,CASTEGGNPLDGYTF,TGTGCCAGCACCGAGGGGGGGAACCCACTTGATGGCTACACCTTC
TRBD1,TRBJ2-1,-,TRBV13,CASSFTGTDDNEQFF,TGTGCCAGCAGCTTCACCGGGACAGACGACAATGAGCAGTTCTTC
-,TRBJ2-3,-,TRBV11-2,CASSPRGTDTQYF,TGTGCCAGCAGCCCCAGGGGGACTGATACGCAGTATTTT
-,TRBJ1-6,few,TRBV5-4,CASSLYGDHGSSYNSPLHF,TGTGCCAGCAGCTTGTACGGGGATCATGGGAGCTCCTATAATTCACCCCTCCACTTT
-,TRBJ2-3,-,TRBV12-5,CASGLAGVSTDTQYF,TGTGCTAGTGGTTTGGCGGGGGTTAGCACAGATACGCAGTATTTT